This T cell receptor (beta chain) was captured by sequencing in a study of blood T cell repertoires in COVID-19. Study as a whole: COVID-19 samples, acute and convalescent, were from the United States, Italy and Spain. T cells, B-cell-depleted T cells, or PBMCs provided the cDNA or gDNA that served as material.

The germline gives CDR1 SGHTA, CDR2 FQGTGA. J was trimmed by 7 bases and V by 2 bases; bases with no gene match: 3. The CDR3 covers 13 residues. Recruits, aged about 18 to 89 years, lived in 24 US areas. Repertoires were generated with immunoSEQ multiplex PCR, while TCRdb's copy carries only in-frame clones and drops some. In the table there are 250,000 to 300,000 clones, around 93% of which are singletons. The origin of this receptor is a human donor in a cohort exposed to, infected with or recovered from COVID-19 (not recorded which). The donor label of this sample is uncertain. Sequenced input: PBMCs or T cells enriched from blood (not recorded which). The V call is TRBV7-3, the J call TRBJ2-7; 9 bases align to TRBD1. The CDR3 nucleotides read TGTGCCAGCAGCTTAGGACAGGGGCGGGAGCAGTACTTC. It encodes CASSLGQGREQYF.